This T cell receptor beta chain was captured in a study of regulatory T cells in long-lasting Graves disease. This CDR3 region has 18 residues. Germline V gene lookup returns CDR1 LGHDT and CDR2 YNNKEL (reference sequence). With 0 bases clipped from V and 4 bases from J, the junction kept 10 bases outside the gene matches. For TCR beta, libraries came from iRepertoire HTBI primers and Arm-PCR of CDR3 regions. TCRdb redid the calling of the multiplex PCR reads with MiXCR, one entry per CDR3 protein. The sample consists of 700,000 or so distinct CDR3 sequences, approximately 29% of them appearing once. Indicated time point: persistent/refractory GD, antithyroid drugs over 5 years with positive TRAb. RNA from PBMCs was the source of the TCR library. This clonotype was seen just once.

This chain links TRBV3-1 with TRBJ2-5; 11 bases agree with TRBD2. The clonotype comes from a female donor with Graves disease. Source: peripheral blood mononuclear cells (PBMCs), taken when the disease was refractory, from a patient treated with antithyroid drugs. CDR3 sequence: CASSQDLLAGGFGETQYF. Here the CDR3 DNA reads TGTGCCAGCAGCCAAGATTTGCTAGCGGGAGGTTTTGGAGAGACCCAGTACTTC.